The clone carrying this T cell receptor (beta chain) was recorded a few times. Its antigen remains unknown. Arm-PCR with iRepertoire HTBI primers amplified the CDR3 regions for these TCR beta libraries. MiXCR, applied by TCRdb to the multiplex PCR reads, yields one record per CDR3 protein. The data hold about 530,000 distinct CDR3 sequences, with roughly a sixth observed a single time. The data derive from a study of regulatory T cells in long-lasting Graves disease. Trimming took 3 bases from V and 5 from J, leaving 19 bases between them. The CDR3 spans 16 residues. The germline gives CDR1 MGHRA, CDR2 YSYEKL. Time point reported: newly diagnosed GD, antithyroid drugs for less than 3 months. PBMC RNA served as the TCR library source. An endocrinology unit in Xi'an, China, supplied the patients. Notes on the study in general: Patients with persistent Graves' had lower TCR diversity than newly diagnosed patients.

These same records also appear under a second study, on T cells in Graves' hyperthyroidism and ophthalmopathy. Per that paper: Participants, patients aged 18 to 65, had newly diagnosed hyperthyroidism with a duration under 2 months.

The receptor was derived from a middle-aged woman with Graves disease. This specimen was peripheral blood mononuclear cells (PBMCs), taken at new diagnosis, from a patient treated with antithyroid drugs. V is TRBV4-1 and J is TRBJ2-5; tentatively, D is TRBD2 (6 bases). Here the CDR3 DNA reads TGCGCCAGCAGCCATGCAACGGGGGATGGTCGGGAGACCCAGTACTTC. Its translation: CASSHATGDGRETQYF.